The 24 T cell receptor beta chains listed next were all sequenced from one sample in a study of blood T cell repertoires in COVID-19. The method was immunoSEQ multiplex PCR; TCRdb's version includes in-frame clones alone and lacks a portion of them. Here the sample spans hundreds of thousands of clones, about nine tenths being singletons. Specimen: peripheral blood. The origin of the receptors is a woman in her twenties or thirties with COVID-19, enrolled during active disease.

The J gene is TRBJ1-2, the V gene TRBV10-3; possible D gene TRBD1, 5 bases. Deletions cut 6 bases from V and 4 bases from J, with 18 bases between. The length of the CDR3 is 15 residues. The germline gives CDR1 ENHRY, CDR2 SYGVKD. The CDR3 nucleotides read TGTGCCATCAGCGCTCCGACGGGGGAACTCTATGGCTACACCTTC. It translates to CAISAPTGELYGYTF.

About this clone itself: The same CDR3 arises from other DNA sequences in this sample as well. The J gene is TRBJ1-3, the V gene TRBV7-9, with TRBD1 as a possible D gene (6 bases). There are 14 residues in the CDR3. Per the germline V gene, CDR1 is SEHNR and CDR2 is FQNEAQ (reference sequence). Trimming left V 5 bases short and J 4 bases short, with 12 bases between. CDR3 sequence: CASSQGQSGNTIYF. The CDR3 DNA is TGTGCCAGCAGCCAAGGACAGTCCGGAAACACCATATATTTT.

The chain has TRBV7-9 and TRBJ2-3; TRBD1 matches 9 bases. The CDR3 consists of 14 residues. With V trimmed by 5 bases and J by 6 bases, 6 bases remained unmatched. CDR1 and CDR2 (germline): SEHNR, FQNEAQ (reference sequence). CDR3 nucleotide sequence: TGTGCCAGCAGCCAGGACAGGGGTGGGGATACGCAGTATTTT. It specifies CASSQDRGGDTQYF.

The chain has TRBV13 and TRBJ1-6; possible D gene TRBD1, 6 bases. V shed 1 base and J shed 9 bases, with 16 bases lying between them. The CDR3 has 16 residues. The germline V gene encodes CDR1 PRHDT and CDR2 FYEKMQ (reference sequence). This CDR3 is CASSLAYRKGVSPLHF. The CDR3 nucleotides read TGTGCCAGCAGCTTAGCCTATAGGAAGGGGGTTTCACCCCTCCACTTT.

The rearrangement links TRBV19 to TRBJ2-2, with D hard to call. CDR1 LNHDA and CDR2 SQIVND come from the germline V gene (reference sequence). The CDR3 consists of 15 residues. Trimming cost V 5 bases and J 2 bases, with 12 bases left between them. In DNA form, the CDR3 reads TGTGCCAGTAGTTTTGGTCCAGGCAACACCGGGGAGCTGTTTTTT. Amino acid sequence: CASSFGPGNTGELFF.

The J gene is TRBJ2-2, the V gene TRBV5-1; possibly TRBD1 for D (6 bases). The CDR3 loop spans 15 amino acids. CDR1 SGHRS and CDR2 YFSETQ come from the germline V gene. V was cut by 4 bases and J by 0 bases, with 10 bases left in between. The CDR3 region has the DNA TGCGCCAGCAGCCCCGGGACACCGAACACCGGGGAGCTGTTTTTT. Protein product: CASSPGTPNTGELFF.

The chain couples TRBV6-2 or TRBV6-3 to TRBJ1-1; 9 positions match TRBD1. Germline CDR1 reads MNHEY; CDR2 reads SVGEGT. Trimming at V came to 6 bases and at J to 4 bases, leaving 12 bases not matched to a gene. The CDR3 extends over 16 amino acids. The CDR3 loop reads CASSPWDRELGTEAFF. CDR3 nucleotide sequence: TGTGCCAGCAGCCCTTGGGACAGGGAGTTGGGCACTGAAGCTTTCTTT.

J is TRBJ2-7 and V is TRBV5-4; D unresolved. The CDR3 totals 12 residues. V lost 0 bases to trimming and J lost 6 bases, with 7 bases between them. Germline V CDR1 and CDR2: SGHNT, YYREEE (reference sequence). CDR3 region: CASSLASVEQYV. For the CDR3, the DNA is TGTGCCAGCAGCTTGGCCTCGGTCGAGCAGTACGTC.

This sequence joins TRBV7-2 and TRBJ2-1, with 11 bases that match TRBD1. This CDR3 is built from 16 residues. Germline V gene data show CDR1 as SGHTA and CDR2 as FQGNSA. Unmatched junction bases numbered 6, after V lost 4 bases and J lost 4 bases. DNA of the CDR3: TGTGCCAGCAGCTCGACCGGGACAGGGGGTTACAATGAGCAGTTCTTC. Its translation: CASSSTGTGGYNEQFF.

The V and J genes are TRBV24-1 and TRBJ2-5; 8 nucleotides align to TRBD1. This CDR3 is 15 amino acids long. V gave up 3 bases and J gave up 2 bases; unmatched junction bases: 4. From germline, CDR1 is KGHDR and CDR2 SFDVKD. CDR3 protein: CATSDAGTGQETQYF. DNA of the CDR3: TGTGCCACCAGTGATGCCGGGACAGGACAAGAGACCCAGTACTTC.

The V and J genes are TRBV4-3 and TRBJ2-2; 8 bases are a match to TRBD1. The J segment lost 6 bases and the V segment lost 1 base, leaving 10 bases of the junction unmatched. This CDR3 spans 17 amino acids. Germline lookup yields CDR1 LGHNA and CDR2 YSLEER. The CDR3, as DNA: TGCGCCAGCAGCCAAGTCAGGGGGCGGCGCGAGGCCGGGGAGCTGTTTTTT. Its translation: CASSQVRGRREAGELFF.

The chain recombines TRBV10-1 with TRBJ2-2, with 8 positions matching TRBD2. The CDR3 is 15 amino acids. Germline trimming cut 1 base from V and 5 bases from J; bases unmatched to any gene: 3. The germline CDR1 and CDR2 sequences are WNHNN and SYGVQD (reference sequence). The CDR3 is CASSEFGLATGELFF. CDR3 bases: TGCGCCAGCAGTGAGTTTGGACTAGCAACCGGGGAGCTGTTTTTT.

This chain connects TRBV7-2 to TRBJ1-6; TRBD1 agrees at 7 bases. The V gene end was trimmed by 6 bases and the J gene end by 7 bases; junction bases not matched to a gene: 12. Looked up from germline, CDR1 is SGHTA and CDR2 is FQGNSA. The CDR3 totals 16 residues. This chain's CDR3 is CASSPRRTGGNSPLHF. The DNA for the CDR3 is TGTGCCAGCAGTCCCAGGAGGACAGGTGGGAATTCACCCCTCCACTTT.

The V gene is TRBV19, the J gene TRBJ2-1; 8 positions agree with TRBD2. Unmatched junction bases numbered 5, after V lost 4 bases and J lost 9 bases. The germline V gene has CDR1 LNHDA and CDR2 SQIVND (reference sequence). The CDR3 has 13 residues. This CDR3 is CASSTVREGEQFF. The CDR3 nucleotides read TGTGCCAGTAGTACCGTCCGGGAGGGTGAGCAGTTCTTC. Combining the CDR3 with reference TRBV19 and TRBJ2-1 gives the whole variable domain DGGITQSPKYLFRKEGQNVTLSCEQNLNHDAMYWYRQDPGQGLRLIYYSQIVNDFQKGDIAEGYSVSREKKESFPLTVTSAQKNPTAFYLCASSTVREGEQFFGPGTRLTVL.

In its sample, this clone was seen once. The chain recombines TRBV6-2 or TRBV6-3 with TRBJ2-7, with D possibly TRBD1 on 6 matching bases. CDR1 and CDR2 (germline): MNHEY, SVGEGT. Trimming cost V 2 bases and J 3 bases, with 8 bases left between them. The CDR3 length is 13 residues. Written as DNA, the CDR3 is TGTGCCAGCAGTTACCAGGGGAACTACGAGCAGTACTTC. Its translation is CASSYQGNYEQYF.

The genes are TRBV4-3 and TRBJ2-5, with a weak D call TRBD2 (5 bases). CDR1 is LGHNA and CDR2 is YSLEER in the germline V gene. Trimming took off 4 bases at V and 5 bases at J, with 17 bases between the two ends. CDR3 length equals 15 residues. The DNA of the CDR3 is TGCGCCAGCAGCCCAGAGACTAATGACTGGGAGACCCAGTACTTC. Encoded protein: CASSPETNDWETQYF.

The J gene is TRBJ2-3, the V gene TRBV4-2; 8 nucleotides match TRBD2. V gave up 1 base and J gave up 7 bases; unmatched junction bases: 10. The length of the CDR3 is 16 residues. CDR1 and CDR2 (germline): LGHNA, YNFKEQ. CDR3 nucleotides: TGTGCCAGCAGCCAAGTCGGGGGGGAGCCCGGGAATACGCAGTATTTT. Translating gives CASSQVGGEPGNTQYF.

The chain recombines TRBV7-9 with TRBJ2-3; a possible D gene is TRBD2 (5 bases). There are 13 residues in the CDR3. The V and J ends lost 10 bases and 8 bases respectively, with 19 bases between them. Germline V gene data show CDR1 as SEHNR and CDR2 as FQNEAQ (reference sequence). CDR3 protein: CATLEGRSGTQYF. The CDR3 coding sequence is TGTGCCACACTCGAGGGTAGGTCTGGTACGCAGTATTTT.

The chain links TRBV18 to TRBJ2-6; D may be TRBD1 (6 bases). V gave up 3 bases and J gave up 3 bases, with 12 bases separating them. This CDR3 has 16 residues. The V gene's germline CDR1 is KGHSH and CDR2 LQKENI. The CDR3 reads CASSPVQGGGANVLTF. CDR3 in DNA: TGTGCCAGCTCACCGGTACAGGGTGGTGGGGCCAACGTCCTGACTTTC.

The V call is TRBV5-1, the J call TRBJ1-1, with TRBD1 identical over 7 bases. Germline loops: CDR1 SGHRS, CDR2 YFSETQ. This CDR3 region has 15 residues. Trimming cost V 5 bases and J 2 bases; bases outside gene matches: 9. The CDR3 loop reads CASREKTGPNTEAFF. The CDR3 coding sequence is TGCGCCAGCAGAGAAAAGACAGGGCCAAACACTGAAGCTTTCTTT.

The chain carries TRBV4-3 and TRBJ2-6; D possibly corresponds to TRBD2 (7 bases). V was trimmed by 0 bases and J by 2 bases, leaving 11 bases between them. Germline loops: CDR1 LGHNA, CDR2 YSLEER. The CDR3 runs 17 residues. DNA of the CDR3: TGCGCCAGCAGCCAAGATACGGGGGGCGCTGGGGCCAACGTCCTGACTTTC. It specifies CASSQDTGGAGANVLTF.

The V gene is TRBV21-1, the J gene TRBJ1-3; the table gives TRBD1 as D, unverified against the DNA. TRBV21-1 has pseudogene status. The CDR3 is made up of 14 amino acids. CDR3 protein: CAKEDRISGNTIYF. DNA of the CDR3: TGTGCCAAAGAAGACAGGATCTCTGGAAACACCATATATTTT.

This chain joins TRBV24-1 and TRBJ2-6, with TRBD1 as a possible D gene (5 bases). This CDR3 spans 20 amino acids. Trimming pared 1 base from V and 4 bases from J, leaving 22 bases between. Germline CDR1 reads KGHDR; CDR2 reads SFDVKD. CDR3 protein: CATSDLGGREGVSGANVLTF. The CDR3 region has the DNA TGTGCCACCAGTGATTTAGGTGGTCGTGAAGGGGTTTCCGGGGCCAACGTCCTGACTTTC.

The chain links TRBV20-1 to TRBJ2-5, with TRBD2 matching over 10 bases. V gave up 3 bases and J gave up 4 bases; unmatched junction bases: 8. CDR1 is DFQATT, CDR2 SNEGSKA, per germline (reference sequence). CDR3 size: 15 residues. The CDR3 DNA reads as TGCAGTGCTAGTTCGGTTAGCGGGGGGCGAGAGACCCAGTACTTC. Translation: CSASSVSGGRETQYF.